The source of this T cell receptor beta chain is a study of cytomegalovirus exposure and HLA in healthy donors. General observations from the study: The CMV antigen specificity of a few CMV-associated chains was confirmed through in vitro analysis. In an earlier analysis, in several hundred donors, most V segments appeared productive either ~87% or ~30% of the time. Diagnosis of cytomegalovirus status made by the classifier reportedly showed high specificity and sensitivity.

Trimming left V 0 bases short and J 5 bases short, with 8 bases between. Looked up from germline, CDR1 is LGHNA and CDR2 is YSLEER. The CDR3 sequence is 14 residues long. Notes on this clone: The antigen is undetermined.

Use of 60 Vbeta and 13 Jbeta primers characterized the PCR. The table came from immunoSEQ multiplex PCR; TCRdb's copy has only in-frame clones and leaves some out. In the table there are some 200,000 clones, approximately 82% of which are singletons. This TCR came from a middle-aged woman in good health and CMV-seronegative. V gene TRBV4-3 combines with J gene TRBJ2-4; TRBD1 might be the D (5 bases). Sequenced material: PBMCs. The CDR3: CASSQDQGQNIQYF. The CDR3, as DNA: TGCGCCAGCAGCCAAGACCAGGGCCAAAACATTCAGTACTTC.